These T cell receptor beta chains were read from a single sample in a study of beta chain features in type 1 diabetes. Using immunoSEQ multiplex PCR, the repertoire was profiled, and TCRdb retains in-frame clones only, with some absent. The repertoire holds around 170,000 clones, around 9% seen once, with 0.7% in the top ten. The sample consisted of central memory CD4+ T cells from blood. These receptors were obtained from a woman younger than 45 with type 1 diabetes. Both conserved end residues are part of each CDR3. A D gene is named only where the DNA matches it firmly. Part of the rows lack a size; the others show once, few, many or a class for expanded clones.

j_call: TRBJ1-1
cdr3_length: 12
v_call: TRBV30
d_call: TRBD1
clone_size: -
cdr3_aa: CAWQDRRIEAFF
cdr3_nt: TGTGCCTGGCAGGACAGGCGAATTGAAGCTTTCTTT

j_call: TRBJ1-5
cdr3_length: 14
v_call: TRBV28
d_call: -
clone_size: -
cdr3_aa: CASSFRGVNQPQHF
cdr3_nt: TGTGCCAGCAGTTTCAGGGGAGTGAATCAGCCCCAGCATTTT

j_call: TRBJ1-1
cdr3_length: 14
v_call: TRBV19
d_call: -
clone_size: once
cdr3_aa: CASSRDSVDTEAFF
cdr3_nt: TGTGCCAGCTCCCGGGACTCCGTGGACACTGAAGCTTTCTTT

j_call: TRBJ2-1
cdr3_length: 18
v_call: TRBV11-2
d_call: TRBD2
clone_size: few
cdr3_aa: CASSLAGGLMSSYNEQFF
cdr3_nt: TGTGCCAGCAGCTTAGCGGGAGGCCTTATGAGCTCCTACAATGAGCAGTTCTTC

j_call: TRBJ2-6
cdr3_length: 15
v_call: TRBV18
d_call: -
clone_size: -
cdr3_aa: CASSPDSSGANVLTF
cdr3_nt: TGTGCCAGCTCACCAGACAGCTCTGGGGCCAACGTCCTGACTTTC

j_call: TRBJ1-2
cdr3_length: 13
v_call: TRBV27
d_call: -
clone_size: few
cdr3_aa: CASSLQGSNGYTF
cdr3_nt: TGTGCCAGCAGTTTGCAGGGCAGCAATGGCTACACCTTC

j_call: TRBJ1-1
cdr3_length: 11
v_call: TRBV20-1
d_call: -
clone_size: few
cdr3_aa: CSAIRHTEAFF
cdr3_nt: TGCAGTGCTATCAGGCACACTGAAGCTTTCTTT

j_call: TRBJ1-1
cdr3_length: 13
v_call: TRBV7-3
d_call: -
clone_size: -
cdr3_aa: CASSLSSSTEAFF
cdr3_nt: TGTGCCAGCAGCTTAAGCTCCAGTACTGAAGCTTTCTTT

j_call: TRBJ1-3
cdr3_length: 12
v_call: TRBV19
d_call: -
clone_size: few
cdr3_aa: CASTFTGNTIYF
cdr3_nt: TGTGCCAGCACATTTACTGGAAACACCATATATTTT

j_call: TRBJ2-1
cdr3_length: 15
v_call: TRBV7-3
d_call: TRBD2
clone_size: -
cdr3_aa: CASSAFGREYNEQFF
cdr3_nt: TGTGCCAGCAGTGCTTTCGGGCGGGAGTACAATGAGCAGTTCTTC

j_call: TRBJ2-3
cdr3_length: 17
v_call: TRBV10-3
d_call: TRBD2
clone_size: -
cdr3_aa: CAISVNGRAGSTDTQYF
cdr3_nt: TGTGCCATCAGTGTTAACGGGAGGGCCGGGAGCACAGATACGCAGTATTTT

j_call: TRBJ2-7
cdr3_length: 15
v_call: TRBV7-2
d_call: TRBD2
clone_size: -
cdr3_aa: CASSPSVGLDYEQYF
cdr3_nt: TGTGCCAGCAGCCCATCGGTAGGACTAGATTACGAGCAGTACTTC

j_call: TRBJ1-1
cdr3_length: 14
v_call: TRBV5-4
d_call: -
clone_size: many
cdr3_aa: CASSSPGQPTEAFF
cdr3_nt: TGTGCCAGCAGCTCACCGGGACAACCCACTGAAGCTTTCTTT

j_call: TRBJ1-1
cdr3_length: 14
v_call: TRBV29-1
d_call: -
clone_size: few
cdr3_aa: CSVKLDTVDTEAFF
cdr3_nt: TGCAGCGTTAAGCTTGACACGGTAGATACTGAAGCTTTCTTT

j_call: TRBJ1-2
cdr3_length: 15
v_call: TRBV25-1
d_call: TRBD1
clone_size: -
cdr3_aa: CASSDPGTGKNGYTF
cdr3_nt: TGTGCCAGCAGTGATCCCGGGACAGGGAAGAATGGCTACACCTTC

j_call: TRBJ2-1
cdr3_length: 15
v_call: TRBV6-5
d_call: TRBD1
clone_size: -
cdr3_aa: CASREQGATYNEQFF
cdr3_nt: TGTGCCAGCAGGGAACAGGGGGCGACCTACAATGAGCAGTTCTTC

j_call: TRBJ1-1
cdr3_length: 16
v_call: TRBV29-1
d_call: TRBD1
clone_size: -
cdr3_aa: CSVQSPGQGARSEAFF
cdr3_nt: TGCAGCGTTCAATCCCCGGGACAGGGGGCGCGATCTGAAGCTTTCTTT

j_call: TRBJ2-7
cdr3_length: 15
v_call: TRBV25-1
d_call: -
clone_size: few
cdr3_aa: CASSDGARSAYEQYF
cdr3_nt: TGTGCCAGCAGTGATGGAGCCAGATCGGCCTACGAGCAGTACTTC

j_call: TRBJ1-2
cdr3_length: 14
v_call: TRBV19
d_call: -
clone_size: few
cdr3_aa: CASSRSPGVGGYTF
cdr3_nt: TGTGCCAGTAGTCGAAGCCCCGGGGTTGGGGGCTACACCTTC

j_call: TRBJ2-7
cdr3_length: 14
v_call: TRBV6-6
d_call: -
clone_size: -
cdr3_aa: CASDRGGRDGEQYF
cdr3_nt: TGTGCCAGCGATAGGGGGGGCAGAGACGGCGAGCAGTACTTC

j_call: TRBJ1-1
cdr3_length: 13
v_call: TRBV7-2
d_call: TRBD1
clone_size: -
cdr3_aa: CASSWTGDTEAFF
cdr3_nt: TGTGCCAGCAGCTGGACAGGCGACACTGAAGCTTTCTTT

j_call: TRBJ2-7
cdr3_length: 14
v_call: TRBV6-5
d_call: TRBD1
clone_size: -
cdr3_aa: CASGDRGLSYEQYF
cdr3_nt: TGTGCCAGCGGCGACAGGGGGCTATCCTACGAGCAGTACTTC

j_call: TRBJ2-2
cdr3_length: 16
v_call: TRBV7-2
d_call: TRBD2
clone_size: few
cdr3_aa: CASSLRAGGDTGELFF
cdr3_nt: TGTGCCAGCAGCTTACGAGCGGGAGGGGACACCGGGGAGCTGTTTTTT

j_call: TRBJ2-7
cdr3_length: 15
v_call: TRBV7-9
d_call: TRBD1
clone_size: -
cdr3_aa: CASSLGTGRPYEQYF
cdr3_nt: TGTGCCAGCAGCCTCGGGACAGGGAGGCCCTACGAGCAGTACTTC

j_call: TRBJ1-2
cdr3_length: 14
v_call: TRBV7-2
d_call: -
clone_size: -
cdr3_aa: CASSFSGLDYGYTF
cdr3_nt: TGTGCCAGCAGCTTCTCCGGTCTGGACTATGGCTACACCTTC

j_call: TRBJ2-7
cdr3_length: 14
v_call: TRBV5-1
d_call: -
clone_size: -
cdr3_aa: CASSLESGIYEQYF
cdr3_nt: TGCGCCAGCAGCTTGGAGTCAGGGATTTACGAGCAGTACTTC

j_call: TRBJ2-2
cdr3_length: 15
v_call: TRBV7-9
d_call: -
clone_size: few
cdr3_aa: CASSGQARRTGELFF
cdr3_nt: TGTGCCAGCAGCGGACAAGCGAGACGAACCGGGGAGCTGTTTTTT

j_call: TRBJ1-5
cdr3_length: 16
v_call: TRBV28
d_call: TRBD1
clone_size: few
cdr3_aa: CASSRATGTNNQPQHF
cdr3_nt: TGTGCCAGCAGTCGGGCGACAGGGACGAACAATCAGCCCCAGCATTTT

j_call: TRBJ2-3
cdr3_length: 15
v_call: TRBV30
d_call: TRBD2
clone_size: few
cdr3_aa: CAWSGLAGVGDTQYF
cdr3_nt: TGTGCCTGGAGTGGACTAGCGGGAGTTGGCGATACGCAGTATTTT

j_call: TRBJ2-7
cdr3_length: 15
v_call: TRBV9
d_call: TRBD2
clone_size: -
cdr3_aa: CASSVGLAGAYEQYF
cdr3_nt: TGTGCCAGCAGCGTAGGACTAGCGGGAGCCTACGAGCAGTACTTC

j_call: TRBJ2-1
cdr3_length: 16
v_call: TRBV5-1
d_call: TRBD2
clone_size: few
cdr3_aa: CASSWGTSGSYNEQFF
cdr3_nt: TGCGCCAGCAGCTGGGGAACTAGCGGGTCGTACAATGAGCAGTTCTTC

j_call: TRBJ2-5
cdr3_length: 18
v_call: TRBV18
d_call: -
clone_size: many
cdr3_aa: CASSRLHQGSGSGETQYF
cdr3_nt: TGTGCCAGCTCACGCCTCCATCAGGGCTCCGGTTCGGGTGAGACCCAGTACTTC

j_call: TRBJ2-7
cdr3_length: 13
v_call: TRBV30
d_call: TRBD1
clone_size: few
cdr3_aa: CAWSVQGASEQYF
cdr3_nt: TGTGCCTGGAGTGTACAGGGGGCATCCGAGCAGTACTTC

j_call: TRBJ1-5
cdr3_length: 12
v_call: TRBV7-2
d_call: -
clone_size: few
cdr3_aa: CASRRGNQPQHF
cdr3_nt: TGTGCCAGCAGAAGGGGGAATCAGCCCCAGCATTTT

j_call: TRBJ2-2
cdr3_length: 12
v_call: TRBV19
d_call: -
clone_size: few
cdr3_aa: CASSMKEGELFF
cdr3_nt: TGTGCCAGTAGTATGAAGGAGGGGGAGCTGTTTTTT

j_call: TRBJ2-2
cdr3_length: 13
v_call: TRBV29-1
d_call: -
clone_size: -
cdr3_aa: CSVGAGYTGELFF
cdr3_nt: TGCAGCGTGGGGGCAGGGTATACCGGGGAGCTGTTTTTT

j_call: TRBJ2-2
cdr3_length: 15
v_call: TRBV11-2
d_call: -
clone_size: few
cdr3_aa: CASSQDTGGTGELFF
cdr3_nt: TGTGCCAGCAGCCAAGATACGGGTGGGACCGGGGAGCTGTTTTTT

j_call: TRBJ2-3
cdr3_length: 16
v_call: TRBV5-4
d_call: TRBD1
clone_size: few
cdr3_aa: CASSRGTGGGPDTQYF
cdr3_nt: TGTGCCAGCAGCAGAGGGACAGGCGGTGGCCCAGATACGCAGTATTTT

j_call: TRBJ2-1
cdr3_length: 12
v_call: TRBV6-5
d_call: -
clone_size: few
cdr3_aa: CASSRNSGEQFF
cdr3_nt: TGTGCCAGCAGCCGGAATAGCGGTGAGCAGTTCTTC

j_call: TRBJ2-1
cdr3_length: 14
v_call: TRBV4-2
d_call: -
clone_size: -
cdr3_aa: CASSQESSRHEQFF
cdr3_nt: TGTGCCAGCAGCCAAGAGTCTAGTCGGCATGAGCAGTTCTTC

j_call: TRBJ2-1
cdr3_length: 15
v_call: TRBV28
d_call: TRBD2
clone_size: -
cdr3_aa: CASSSPGTSVNEQFF
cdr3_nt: TGTGCCAGCAGTTCCCCCGGGACTAGCGTTAATGAGCAGTTCTTC

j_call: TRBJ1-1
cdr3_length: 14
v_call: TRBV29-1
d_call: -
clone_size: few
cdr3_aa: CSVAGQGGDTEAFF
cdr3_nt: TGCAGCGTTGCTGGGCAGGGCGGGGACACTGAAGCTTTCTTT

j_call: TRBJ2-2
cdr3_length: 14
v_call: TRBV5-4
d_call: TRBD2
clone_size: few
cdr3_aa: CASSTGGTAGELFF
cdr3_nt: TGTGCCAGCAGCACCGGGGGGACGGCCGGGGAGCTGTTTTTT

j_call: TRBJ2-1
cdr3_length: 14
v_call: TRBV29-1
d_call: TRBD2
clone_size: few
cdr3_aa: CSETRGLTYNEQFF
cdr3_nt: TGCAGCGAGACTAGGGGACTAACCTACAATGAGCAGTTCTTC

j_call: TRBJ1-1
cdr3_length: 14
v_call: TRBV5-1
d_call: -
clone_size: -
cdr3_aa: CASSGNNQGTEAFF
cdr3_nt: TGCGCCAGCAGCGGCAATAACCAGGGCACTGAAGCTTTCTTT

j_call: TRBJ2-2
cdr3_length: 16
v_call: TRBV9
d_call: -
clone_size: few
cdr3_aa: CASSVAVGGNTGELFF
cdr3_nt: TGTGCCAGCAGCGTAGCCGTGGGAGGGAACACCGGGGAGCTGTTTTTT

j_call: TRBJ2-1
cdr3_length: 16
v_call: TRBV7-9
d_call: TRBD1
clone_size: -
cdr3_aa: CASSSETGAPGNEQFF
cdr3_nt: TGTGCCAGCAGCTCCGAGACAGGGGCCCCTGGGAATGAGCAGTTCTTC

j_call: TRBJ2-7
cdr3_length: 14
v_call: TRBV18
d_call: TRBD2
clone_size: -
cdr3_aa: CASSLGTSNYEQYF
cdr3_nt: TGTGCCAGCTCACTGGGGACTAGTAATTACGAGCAGTACTTC

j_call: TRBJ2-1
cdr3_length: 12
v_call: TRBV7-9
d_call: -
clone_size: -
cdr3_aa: CASSLKSNEQFF
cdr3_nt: TGTGCCAGCAGCTTAAAGAGCAATGAGCAGTTCTTC

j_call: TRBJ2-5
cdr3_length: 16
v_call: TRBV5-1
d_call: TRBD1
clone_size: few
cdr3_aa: CASSSGTGDAQETQYF
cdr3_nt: TGCGCCAGCAGCTCCGGGACAGGGGATGCCCAAGAGACCCAGTACTTC

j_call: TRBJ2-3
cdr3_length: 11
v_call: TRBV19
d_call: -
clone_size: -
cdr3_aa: CASKAGDTQYF
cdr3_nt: TGTGCCAGTAAGGCGGGAGATACGCAGTATTTT

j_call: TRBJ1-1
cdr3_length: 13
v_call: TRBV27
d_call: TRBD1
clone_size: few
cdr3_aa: CASSPSTGGRAFF
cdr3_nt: TGTGCCAGCAGTCCATCCACAGGGGGTAGAGCTTTCTTT

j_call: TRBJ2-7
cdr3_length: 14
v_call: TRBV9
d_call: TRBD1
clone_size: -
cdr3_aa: CASSVATGVGEQYF
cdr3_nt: TGTGCCAGCAGCGTAGCGACAGGGGTAGGCGAGCAGTACTTC

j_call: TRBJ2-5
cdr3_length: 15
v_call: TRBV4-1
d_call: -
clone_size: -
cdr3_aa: CASSQAGGTPETQYF
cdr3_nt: TGTGCCAGCAGCCAAGCCGGAGGAACGCCGGAGACCCAGTACTTC

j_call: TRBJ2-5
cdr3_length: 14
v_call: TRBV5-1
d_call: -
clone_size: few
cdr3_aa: CASRLQGSQETQYF
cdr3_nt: TGCGCCAGCAGACTTCAAGGGAGCCAAGAGACCCAGTACTTC

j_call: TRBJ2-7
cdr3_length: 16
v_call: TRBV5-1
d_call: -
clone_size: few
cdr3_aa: CATHPLGTAESYEQYF
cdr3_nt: TGCGCCACTCACCCCTTGGGGACTGCAGAGTCCTACGAGCAGTACTTC

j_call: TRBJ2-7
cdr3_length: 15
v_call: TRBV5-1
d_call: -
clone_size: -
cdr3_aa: CASSFTGLRSYEQYF
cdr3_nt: TGCGCCAGCAGCTTCACAGGGTTAAGGTCCTACGAGCAGTACTTC

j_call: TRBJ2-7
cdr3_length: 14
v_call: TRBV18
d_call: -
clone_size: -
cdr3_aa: CASSPDREGHEQYF
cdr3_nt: TGTGCCAGCTCACCGGACAGGGAGGGGCACGAGCAGTACTTC

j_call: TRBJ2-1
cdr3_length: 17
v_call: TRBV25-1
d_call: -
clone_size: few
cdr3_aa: CASSELSWEGTGGEQFF
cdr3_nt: TGTGCCAGCAGTGAATTATCGTGGGAGGGAACAGGGGGTGAGCAGTTCTTC